What follows is one T cell receptor beta chain and its context. Its antigen is as yet unknown. Assay: immunoSEQ multiplex PCR; the TCRdb copy retains only in-frame clones and omits some. The data hold over 2 million clones, with about 95% observed a single time. In the naive CD8 group, cells lacked CD45RO and were positively selected for CCR7, so terminally differentiated effector memory CD45RA+ cells were left out. This sample was included in a study of shared clonotypes between healthy human individuals. Study in general: Aged 18 to 49, the donors were a couple of women and three men. Plates per donor: three CD4 naive, three CD4 memory, two CD8 naive, one CD8 memory.

Findings and caveats of the study: Several donors showed sharing of approximately 5% of naive CD4 clonotypes.

V dropped 5 bases and J dropped 0 bases, with 8 bases sitting between them. The CDR3 has 14 residues. The V gene's germline CDR1 is SNHLY and CDR2 FYNNEI. The receptor was derived from a man in his late teens or twenties in good health. The chain recombines TRBV2 with TRBJ1-5; maybe TRBD1 (6 bases). Sequencing input: naive CD8+ T cells sorted from blood. DNA of the CDR3: TGTGCCAGCAGTCGACAGGTTAGCAATCAGCCCCAGCATTTT. It codes for CASSRQVSNQPQHF.